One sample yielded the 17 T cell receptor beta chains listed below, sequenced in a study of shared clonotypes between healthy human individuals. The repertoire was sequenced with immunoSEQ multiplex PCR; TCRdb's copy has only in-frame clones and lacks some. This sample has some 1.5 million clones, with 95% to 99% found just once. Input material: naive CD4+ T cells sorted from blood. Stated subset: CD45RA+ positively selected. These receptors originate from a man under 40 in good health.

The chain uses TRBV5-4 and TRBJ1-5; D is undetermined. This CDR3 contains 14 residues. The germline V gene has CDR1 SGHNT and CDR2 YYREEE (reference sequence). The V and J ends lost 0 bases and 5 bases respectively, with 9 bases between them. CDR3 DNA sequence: TGTGCCAGCAGCTTGGGACCGTTTGATCAGCCCCAGCATTTT. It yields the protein CASSLGPFDQPQHF.

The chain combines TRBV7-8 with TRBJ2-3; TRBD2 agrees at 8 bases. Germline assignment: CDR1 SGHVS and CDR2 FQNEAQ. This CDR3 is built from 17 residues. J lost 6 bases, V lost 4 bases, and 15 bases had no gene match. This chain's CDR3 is CASSSRLGLVGSDTQYF. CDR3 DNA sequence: TGTGCCAGCAGCTCGCGACTGGGACTAGTTGGCTCGGATACGCAGTATTTT.

For the CDR3, the DNA is TGTGCCAGTACCAATAGGAGGGACCTCTCCTACAATGAGCAGTTCTTC. Translated, it gives CASTNRRDLSYNEQFF. The chain carries TRBV19 and TRBJ2-1; D may be TRBD2 (6 bases). Germline V CDR1 and CDR2: LNHDA, SQIVND (reference sequence). Trimming stripped 7 bases from V and 0 bases from J, with 16 bases between. This CDR3 comprises 16 residues.

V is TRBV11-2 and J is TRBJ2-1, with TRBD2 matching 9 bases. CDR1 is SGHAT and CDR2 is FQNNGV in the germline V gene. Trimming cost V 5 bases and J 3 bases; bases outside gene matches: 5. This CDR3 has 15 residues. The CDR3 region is CASSETSGIYNEQFF. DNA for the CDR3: TGTGCCAGCAGCGAGACTAGCGGAATCTACAATGAGCAGTTCTTC.

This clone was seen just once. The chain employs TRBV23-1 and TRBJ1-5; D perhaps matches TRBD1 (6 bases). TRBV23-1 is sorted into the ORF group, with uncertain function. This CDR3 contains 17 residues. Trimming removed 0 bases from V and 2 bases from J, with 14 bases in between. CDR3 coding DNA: TGCGCCAGCAGTCAATCGTGGGCAGGGGTCGGCAATCAGCCCCAGCATTTT. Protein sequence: CASSQSWAGVGNQPQHF.

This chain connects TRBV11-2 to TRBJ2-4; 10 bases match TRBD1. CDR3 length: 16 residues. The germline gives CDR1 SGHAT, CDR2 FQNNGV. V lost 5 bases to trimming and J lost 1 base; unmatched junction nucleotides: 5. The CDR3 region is CASSRPGQGAKNIQYF. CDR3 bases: TGTGCCAGCAGCCGACCGGGACAGGGGGCCAAAAACATTCAGTACTTC.

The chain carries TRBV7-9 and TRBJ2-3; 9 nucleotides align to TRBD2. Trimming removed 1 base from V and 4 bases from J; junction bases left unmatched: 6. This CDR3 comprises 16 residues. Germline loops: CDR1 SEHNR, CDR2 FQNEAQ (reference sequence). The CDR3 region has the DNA TGTGCCAGCAGCTTAGGTCTAGCGGGACTTGCAGATACGCAGTATTTT. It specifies CASSLGLAGLADTQYF.

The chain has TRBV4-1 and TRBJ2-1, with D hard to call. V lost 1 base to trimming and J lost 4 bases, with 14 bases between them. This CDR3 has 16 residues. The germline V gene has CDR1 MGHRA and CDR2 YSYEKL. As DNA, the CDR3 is TGCGCCAGCAGCCAAGTCTTCACGACTGGTTACAATGAGCAGTTCTTC. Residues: CASSQVFTTGYNEQFF.

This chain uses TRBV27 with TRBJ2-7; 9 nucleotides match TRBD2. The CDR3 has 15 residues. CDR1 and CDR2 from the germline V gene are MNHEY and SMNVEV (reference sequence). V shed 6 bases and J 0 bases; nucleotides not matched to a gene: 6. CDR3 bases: TGTGCCAGCAGCCTACGACTAGCGGCCTCCTACGAGCAGTACTTC. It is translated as CASSLRLAASYEQYF.

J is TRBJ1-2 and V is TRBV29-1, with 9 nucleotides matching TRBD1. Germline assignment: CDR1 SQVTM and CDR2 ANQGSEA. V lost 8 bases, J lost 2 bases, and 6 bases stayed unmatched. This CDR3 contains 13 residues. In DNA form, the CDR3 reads TGCAGCTTTCGAGGGACAGGGAACTATGGCTACACCTTC. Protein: CSFRGTGNYGYTF.

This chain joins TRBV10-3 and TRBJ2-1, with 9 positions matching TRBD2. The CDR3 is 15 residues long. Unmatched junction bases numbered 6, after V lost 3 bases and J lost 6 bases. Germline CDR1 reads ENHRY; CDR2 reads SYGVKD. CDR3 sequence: CAISDGTSLINEQFF. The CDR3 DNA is TGTGCCATCAGTGATGGGACTAGCCTTATCAATGAGCAGTTCTTC.

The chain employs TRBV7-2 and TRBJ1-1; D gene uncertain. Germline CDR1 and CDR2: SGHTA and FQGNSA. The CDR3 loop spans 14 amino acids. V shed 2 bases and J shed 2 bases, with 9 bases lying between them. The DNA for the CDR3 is TGTGCCAGCAGCTTAAAGAGTGCCAACACTGAAGCTTTCTTT. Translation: CASSLKSANTEAFF.

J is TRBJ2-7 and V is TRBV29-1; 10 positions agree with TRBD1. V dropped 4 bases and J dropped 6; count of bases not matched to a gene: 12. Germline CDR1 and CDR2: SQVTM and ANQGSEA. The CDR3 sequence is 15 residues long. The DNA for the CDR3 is TGCAGCGTTGGGGTTCGGACAGGGGGGTTCATCGAGCAGTACTTC. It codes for CSVGVRTGGFIEQYF.

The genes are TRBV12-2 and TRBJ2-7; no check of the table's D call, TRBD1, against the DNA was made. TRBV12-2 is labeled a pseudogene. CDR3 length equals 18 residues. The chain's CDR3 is CASRSGQGNTSGSYEQYF. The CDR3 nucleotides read TGTGCAAGTCGCTCGGGACAGGGGAACACGTCGGGCTCCTACGAGCAGTACTTC.

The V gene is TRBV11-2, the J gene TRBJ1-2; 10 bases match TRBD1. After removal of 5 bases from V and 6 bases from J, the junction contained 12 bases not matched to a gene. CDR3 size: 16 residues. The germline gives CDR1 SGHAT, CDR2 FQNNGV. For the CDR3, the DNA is TGTGCCAGCAGCCAGATCCGGGACAGGGGACGAGATGGCTACACCTTC. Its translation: CASSQIRDRGRDGYTF.

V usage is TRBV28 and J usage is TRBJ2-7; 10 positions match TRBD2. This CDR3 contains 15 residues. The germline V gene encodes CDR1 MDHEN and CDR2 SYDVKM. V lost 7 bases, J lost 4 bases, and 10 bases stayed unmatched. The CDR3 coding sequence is TGTGCCAGCAATAGTAAGGGACTAGCGTCGTACGAGCAGTACTTC. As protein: CASNSKGLASYEQYF.

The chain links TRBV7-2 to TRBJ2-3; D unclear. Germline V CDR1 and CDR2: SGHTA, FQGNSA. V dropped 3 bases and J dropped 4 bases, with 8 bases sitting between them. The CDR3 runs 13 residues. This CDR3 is CASSLLRADTQYF. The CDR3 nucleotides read TGTGCCAGCAGCTTGTTACGAGCAGATACGCAGTATTTT.